The clone carrying this TCR beta chain was seen more than once but under ten times. Its target is not known. As every portion of the isolated RNA was reverse transcribed, the sequencing read expressed TCRB transcripts. Profiled with immunoSEQ multiplex PCR; TCRdb holds only in-frame clones, not every one. The repertoire holds hundreds of thousands of clones, with roughly 13% as singletons. The CDR3 sequence is 11 residues long. V was pared by 5 bases and J by 3 bases, with 5 bases between. Germline loops: CDR1 SGHRS, CDR2 YFSETQ. The data were obtained in a study of beta chain features in type 1 diabetes. Study-wide results and limits: There was a possibility that cDNA sequencing over-represented cells with high TCR expression. Among patients, naive, central memory and Treg TCRB repertoires appeared more similar than among healthy donors. TCRB CDR3s from Type 1 diabetes patients were moderately but significantly shorter in all four CD4+ subsets.

Sequences were obtained from naive CD4+ T cells from blood. This receptor was identified in a man aged 18 to 30 with type 1 diabetes. The V gene is TRBV5-1, the J gene TRBJ1-1; D is undetermined. The CDR3 loop reads CASRRDTEAFF. Here the CDR3 DNA reads TGCGCCAGCAGGCGGGACACTGAAGCTTTCTTT. Using reference TRBV5-1 and TRBJ1-1 for the parts outside the CDR3, the full variable domain is KAGVTQTPRYLIKTRGQQVTLSCSPISGHRSVSWYQQTPGQGLQFLFEYFSETQRNKGNFPGRFSGRQFSNSRSEMNVSTLELGDSALYLCASRRDTEAFFGQGTRLTVV.